This T cell receptor (beta chain) was sequenced during a study of cytomegalovirus exposure and HLA in healthy donors. At the level of the study: The approximately 130 validation repertoires matched the roughly 700 first-cohort repertoires in platform, a later analysis reported.

Overall study results and limits: The finding came from a later analysis; first-cohort TCR clusters tended to co-occur in the 120 or so validation repertoires.

The germline V and J ends were trimmed by 0 bases and 4 bases, with 15 bases remaining between them. The CDR3 is 15 residues long. Per germline, CDR1 GTSNPN and CDR2 SVGIG (reference sequence). About this clone: Its target is unknown.

Assay used: immunoSEQ multiplex PCR; TCRdb lists only in-frame clones, some missing. The table records about 160,000 clones, about 86% of them present only once. The chain is built from TRBV30 and TRBJ1-2; D might be TRBD1 (6 bases). The TCR originated in a woman in her late teens or twenties in good health and CMV-seronegative. The sample was PBMCs. The CDR3 coding sequence is TGTGCCTGGAGTGTACGCATGAGGGGGAGCTATGGCTACACCTTC. Its translation is CAWSVRMRGSYGYTF. Filled out from reference TRBV30 and TRBJ1-2, the complete variable domain reads SQTIHQWPATLVQPVGSPLSLECTVEGTSNPNLYWYRQAAGRGLQLLFYSVGIGQISSEVPQNLSASRPQDRQFILSSKKLLLSDSGFYLCAWSVRMRGSYGYTFGSGTRLTVV.